A single sample gave rise to the 2 T cell receptor beta chains below, sequenced in a study of cytotoxic CD8 clonotypes in ibrutinib-treated CLL. Here immunoSEQ multiplex PCR was the method, and the copy in TCRdb shows in-frame clones only, minus some. The sample holds approximately 130,000 clones; around four fifths are singletons and the top ten take roughly 3.3%. The sequences come from PBMCs, collected after 24 months of ibrutinib treatment. These receptor sequences come from a human donor with chronic lymphocytic leukemia.

J is TRBJ2-7 and V is TRBV4-1, with TRBD1 matching over 7 bases. This CDR3 spans 15 amino acids. Germline-derived CDR1 and CDR2 are MGHRA and YSYEKL. Trimming took 0 bases from V and 4 from J; bases not matched to a gene: 6. The CDR3 spells CASSQDPGQIYEQYF. CDR3 nucleotides: TGCGCCAGCAGCCAAGACCCGGGACAGATTTACGAGCAGTACTTC.

This clone has just a few counts. CDR3 bases: TGTGCGCTTCCCGGGACAGACTATAATTCACCCCTCCACTTT. Translation gives CALPGTDYNSPLHF. The chain joins TRBV30 to TRBJ1-6, with TRBD1 identical over 7 bases. Germline V CDR1 and CDR2: GTSNPN, SVGIG (reference sequence). The CDR3 spans 14 residues.